This TCR beta chain stems from a study of T cell changes during pregnancy in multiple sclerosis. The repertoire was sequenced with immunoSEQ multiplex PCR; TCRdb's copy has only in-frame clones and lacks some. Among around 40,000 clones listed, 92% were seen once. The CDR3 covers 15 residues. Germline loops: CDR1 SQVTM, CDR2 ANQGSEA. Deletions cut 5 bases from V and 1 base from J, with 15 bases between. This clonotype originated in a female donor with multiple sclerosis, enrolled in a pregnancy study. The chain uses TRBV29-1 and TRBJ2-1, with D possibly TRBD2 on 6 matching bases. The material sequenced was CD8+ T cells from peripheral blood mononuclear cells, taken before pregnancy. CDR3: CSVLDGGSSYNEQFF. The CDR3 DNA reads TGCAGCGTTCTGGACGGGGGTAGTTCCTACAATGAGCAGTTCTTC.